The source of this TCR beta chain is a study of blood T cell repertoires in COVID-19. On the study more broadly: There were acute and convalescent COVID-19 samples, and they came from the United States, Italy and Spain. Sample material is recorded as cDNA or gDNA derived from T cells, B-cell-depleted T cells, or PBMCs.

This clone has just a few counts. Authors' processing steps: Estimates of nucleated cell counts were drawn from the amplification of reference gene primers. The table came from immunoSEQ multiplex PCR; TCRdb's copy has only in-frame clones and leaves some out. V and J calls plus clone size are reproduced from that table; the DNA served to infer D and trimming. This sample carries 100,000 or so clones, roughly 92% of them seen once, and the ten largest clones take about 6.3%. Germline trimming cut 0 bases from V and 4 bases from J; bases unmatched to any gene: 3. The CDR3 runs to 15 residues. Germline CDR1 is KGHSY and CDR2 is FQNENV.

The chain has TRBV16 and TRBJ2-5, with 9 positions matching TRBD1. The specimen sequenced was peripheral blood. This TCR came from a woman aged 60-70 years with active COVID-19. CDR3 protein: CASSQSGTGRETQYF. The CDR3 DNA reads TGTGCCAGCAGCCAATCTGGGACAGGGAGAGAGACCCAGTACTTC.